Listed below are T cell receptor beta chains from one sample, sequenced in a study of cytomegalovirus exposure and HLA in healthy donors. Clones were sequenced by immunoSEQ multiplex PCR, and TCRdb holds only the in-frame ones, with some missing. The table includes about 130,000 clones, 81% detected once. Sequencing was carried out using PBMCs. These receptor sequences come from a woman between 40 and 55 years old in good health and CMV-seropositive. Each CDR3 is given with its conserved first and last residue. A D gene is named only where the DNA matches it firmly. The size entry is marked missing in some rows and otherwise reads once, few, many or a size class.

J gene | V gene | D gene | clone size | CDR3 DNA | CDR3 protein
TRBJ2-1 | TRBV7-2 | TRBD1 | - | TGTGCCAGCAGCCCAGGGACAGTTGGAGAGCAGTTCTTC | CASSPGTVGEQFF
TRBJ2-7 | TRBV6-1 | - | - | TGTGCCAGCAGCGCACAATTCACTATAAGATACGAGCAGTACTTC | CASSAQFTIRYEQYF
TRBJ2-1 | TRBV14 | - | - | TGTGCCAGCAGTTTTACTATTATCAATGAGCAGTTCTTC | CASSFTIINEQFF
TRBJ1-1 | TRBV14 | - | - | TGTGCCAGCAGACCAAGGGACTATGGTGAAGCTTTCTTT | CASRPRDYGEAFF
TRBJ1-2 | TRBV7-8 | - | - | TGTGCCAGCAGCTATTCCCAGGGTCTCTATGGCTACACCTTC | CASSYSQGLYGYTF
TRBJ1-2 | TRBV5-8 | TRBD1 | - | TGTGCCAGCAGCCGACAGGGTAACTATGGCTACACCTTC | CASSRQGNYGYTF
TRBJ2-7 | TRBV7-9 | - | - | TGTGCCAGCAGCTTAGCTCCGAGGGCAGGATCTCTCCCCTACGAGCAGTACTTC | CASSLAPRAGSLPYEQYF
TRBJ2-1 | TRBV13 | - | - | TGTGCCAGCAGCTTAGTCGACGGCGGTGAGCAGTTCTTC | CASSLVDGGEQFF
TRBJ2-3 | TRBV7-2 | TRBD2 | - | TGTGCCAGCAGCTTAAAACTAGCGGGAGTGGGTGATACGCAGTATTTT | CASSLKLAGVGDTQYF
TRBJ2-3 | TRBV2 | TRBD2 | - | TGTGCCAGCAGGACAGAAAGACTAGCGGGGGGCCCCACAGATACGCAGTATTTT | CASRTERLAGGPTDTQYF
TRBJ1-3 | TRBV6-6 | - | - | TGTGCCAGCAGCCCGGGGGGGGGAGACACCATATATTTT | CASSPGGGDTIYF
TRBJ2-3 | TRBV7-6 | TRBD1 | - | TGTGCCAGCAGCTTAGCGCACGCGGGGGGACAGGGGGCGAGCACAGATACGCAGTATTTT | CASSLAHAGGQGASTDTQYF
TRBJ2-7 | TRBV10-1 | - | once | TGCGCCAGCGCAGGGATTTCGGACGAGCAGTACTTC | CASAGISDEQYF
TRBJ2-1 | TRBV9 | TRBD2 | - | TGTGCCAGCAGCGTAGATCCGGGAGGACTAGCGGGACACAATGAGCAGTTCTTC | CASSVDPGGLAGHNEQFF
TRBJ2-1 | TRBV5-1 | TRBD2 | - | TGCGCCAGCAGCTTTCCCCTTAGCGGGGGTAACAATGAGCAGTTCTTC | CASSFPLSGGNNEQFF
TRBJ2-1 | TRBV18 | TRBD1 | - | TGTGCCAGCTCACCACCTACAGGGGATGCCTACAATGAGCAGTTCTTC | CASSPPTGDAYNEQFF
TRBJ2-1 | TRBV27 | TRBD2 | - | TGTGCCAGCAGTCCCTCGGGCAAGGGCCTAGCGGGAGCTGGGGATGAGCAGTTCTTC | CASSPSGKGLAGAGDEQFF
TRBJ1-1 | TRBV20-1 | - | - | TGCAGTGCTAGTCAGAACACTGAAGCTTTCTTT | CSASQNTEAFF